This T cell receptor (beta chain) was found in a study of blood T cell repertoires in COVID-19. Sequenced by immunoSEQ multiplex PCR; TCRdb stores in-frame clones only, minus some. The data show some 60,000 clones, approximately 90% seen once. This receptor was identified in a man aged 40-55 years with acute or convalescent COVID-19. Sequencing was done on a sample of peripheral blood.

In DNA form, the CDR3 reads TGTGCCAGCAGCTCCACCGGACTAGCGGGGCCCTACGAGCAGTACTTC. This codes for CASSSTGLAGPYEQYF. The J gene is TRBJ2-7, the V gene TRBV11-2, with TRBD2 matching over 12 bases. Germline trimming cut 4 bases from V and 2 bases from J; bases unmatched to any gene: 6. This CDR3 has 16 amino acids. Germline lookup yields CDR1 SGHAT and CDR2 FQNNGV.